The entry below describes one T cell receptor beta chain. No antigen is known for it. Sequenced by immunoSEQ multiplex PCR; TCRdb stores in-frame clones only, minus some. Of under 150,000 clones detected, almost 90% appear once; the ten largest clones hold 0.5% to 0.65%. These data are taken from a study of a mutant IDH1 vaccine in newly diagnosed glioma. Study in general: At weeks 1, 3, 5, 7, 11, 15, 19 and 23, patients received a vaccination, eight in all. Antecedent treatment encompassed radiotherapy, temozolomide, or their combination; the majority received both. Treated individuals were about 62% male and about 40% female, averaging approximately 40 years of age.

In germline, CDR1 is SGHTA, CDR2 FQGTGA. The CDR3 covers 13 residues. V was cut by 5 bases and J by 1 base, with 9 bases left in between. This sample's time point: week 11, during vaccination. The study gave 300 ug of mutant IDH1 20-mer peptide per vaccine dose, with topical imiquimod. Donors had new IDH1-mutant astrocytomas of WHO grade 3 or 4 (ATRX-lost). The chain uses TRBV7-3 and TRBJ2-7; tentatively, D is TRBD2 (5 bases). This clonotype was obtained from a woman in her forties or fifties with glioma. Sample: PBMCs, taken from a glioma patient whose treatment included an IDH1 peptide vaccine. CDR3 DNA: TGTGCCAGCAGCCCCGACTATTCCTACGAGCAGTACTTC. It yields the protein CASSPDYSYEQYF. Variable domain in full (rest from reference TRBV7-3 and TRBJ2-7): GAGVSQTPSNKVTEKGKYVELRCDPISGHTALYWYRQSLGQGPEFLIYFQGTGAADDSGLPNDRFFAVRPEGSVSTLKIQRTERGDSAVYLCASSPDYSYEQYFGPGTRLTVT.